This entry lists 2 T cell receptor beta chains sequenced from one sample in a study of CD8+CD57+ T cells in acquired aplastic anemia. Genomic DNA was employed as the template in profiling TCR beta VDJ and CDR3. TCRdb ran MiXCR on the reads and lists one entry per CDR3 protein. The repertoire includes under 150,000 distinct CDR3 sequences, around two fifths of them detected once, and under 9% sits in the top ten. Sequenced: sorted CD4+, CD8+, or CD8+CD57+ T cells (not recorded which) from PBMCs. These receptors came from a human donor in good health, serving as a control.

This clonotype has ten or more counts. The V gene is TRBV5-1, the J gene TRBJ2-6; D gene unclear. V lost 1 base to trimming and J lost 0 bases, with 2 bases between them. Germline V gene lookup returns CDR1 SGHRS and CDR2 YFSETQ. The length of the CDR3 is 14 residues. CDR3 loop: CASSLSSGANVLTF. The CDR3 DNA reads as TGCGCCAGCAGCTTGAGCTCTGGGGCCAACGTCCTGACTTTC.

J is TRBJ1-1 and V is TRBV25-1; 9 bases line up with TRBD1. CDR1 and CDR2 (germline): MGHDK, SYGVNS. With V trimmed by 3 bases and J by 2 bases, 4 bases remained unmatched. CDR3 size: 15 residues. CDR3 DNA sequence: TGTGCCAGCAGTGATTCGGACAGGGGAAACACTGAAGCTTTCTTT. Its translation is CASSDSDRGNTEAFF.